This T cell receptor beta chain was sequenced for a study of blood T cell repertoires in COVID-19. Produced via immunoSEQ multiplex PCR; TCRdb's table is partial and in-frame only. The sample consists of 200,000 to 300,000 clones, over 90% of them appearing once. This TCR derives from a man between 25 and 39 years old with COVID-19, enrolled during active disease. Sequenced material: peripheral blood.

CDR3 amino acids: CASSFILEVEQFF. DNA for the CDR3: TGTGCCAGCAGCTTTATACTAGAGGTTGAGCAGTTCTTC. The chain is built from TRBV7-9 and TRBJ2-1; D might be TRBD2 (5 bases). V dropped 3 bases and J dropped 9 bases, with 12 bases sitting between them. CDR3 length: 13 amino acids. The germline V gene has CDR1 SEHNR and CDR2 FQNEAQ (reference sequence). Full variable domain (outside the CDR3, taken from reference TRBV7-9 and TRBJ2-1): DTGVSQNPRHKITKRGQNVTFRCDPISEHNRLYWYRQTLGQGPEFLTYFQNEAQLEKSRLLSDRFSAERPKGSFSTLEIQRTEQGDSAMYLCASSFILEVEQFFGPGTRLTVL.